Here is one T cell receptor beta chain with its context. Antigen specificity is unknown. Germline CDR1 reads SGDLS; CDR2 reads YYNGEE. Between the trimmed V and J ends, which lost 0 bases and 5 bases, there was a span of 17 bases. The CDR3 length is 16 residues. The record originates from a study of T cell responses to AZD1222 COVID-19 vaccine. Study-wide points: When two AZD1222 doses had been given, Spike-specific TCR breadth and depth rose. Donors were mostly white British, more females; clonal diversity possibly underestimated.

Sequenced by immunoSEQ multiplex PCR; TCRdb stores in-frame clones only, minus some. The sample consists of roughly 120,000 clones, 91% of them appearing once. The sample was peripheral blood, taken on day 0 of AZD1222 vaccination. The TCR comes from an adult in good health. This sequence joins TRBV9 and TRBJ2-5; D is possibly TRBD2 (6 bases). Written as DNA, the CDR3 is TGTGCCAGCAGCGTAGAACAAGCCAGCGGGCGGGAGACCCAGTACTTC. Translation: CASSVEQASGRETQYF.